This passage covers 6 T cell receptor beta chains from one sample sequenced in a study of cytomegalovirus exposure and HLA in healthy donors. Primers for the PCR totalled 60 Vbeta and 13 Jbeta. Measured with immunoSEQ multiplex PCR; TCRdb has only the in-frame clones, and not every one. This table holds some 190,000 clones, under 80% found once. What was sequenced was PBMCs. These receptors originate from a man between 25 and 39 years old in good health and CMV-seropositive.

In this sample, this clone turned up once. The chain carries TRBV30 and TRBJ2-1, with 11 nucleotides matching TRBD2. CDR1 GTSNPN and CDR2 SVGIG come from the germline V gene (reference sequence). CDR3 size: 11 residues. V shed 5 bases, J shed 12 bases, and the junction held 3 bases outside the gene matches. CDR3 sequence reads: CAWQLAGVQFF. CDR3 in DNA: TGTGCCTGGCAACTAGCGGGAGTGCAGTTCTTC. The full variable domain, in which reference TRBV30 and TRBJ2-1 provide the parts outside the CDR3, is SQTIHQWPATLVQPVGSPLSLECTVEGTSNPNLYWYRQAAGRGLQLLFYSVGIGQISSEVPQNLSASRPQDRQFILSSKKLLLSDSGFYLCAWQLAGVQFFGPGTRLTVL.

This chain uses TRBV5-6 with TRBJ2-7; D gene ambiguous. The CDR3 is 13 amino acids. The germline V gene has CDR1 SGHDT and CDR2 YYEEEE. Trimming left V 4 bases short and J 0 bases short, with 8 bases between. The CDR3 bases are TGTGCCAGCAGCCCGAAGCACTCCTACGAGCAGTACTTC. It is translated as CASSPKHSYEQYF.

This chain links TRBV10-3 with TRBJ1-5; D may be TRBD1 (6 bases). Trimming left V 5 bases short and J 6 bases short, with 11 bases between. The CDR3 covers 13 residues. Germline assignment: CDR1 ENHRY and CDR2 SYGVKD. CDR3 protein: CAISYREGQPQHF. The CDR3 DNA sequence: TGTGCCATCAGTTACAGGGAAGGTCAGCCCCAGCATTTT.

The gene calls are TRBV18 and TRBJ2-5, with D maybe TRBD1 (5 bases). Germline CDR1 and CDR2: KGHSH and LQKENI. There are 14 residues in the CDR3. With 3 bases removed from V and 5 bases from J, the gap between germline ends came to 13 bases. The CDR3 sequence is CASSPQGSWETQYF. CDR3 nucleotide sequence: TGTGCCAGCTCACCCCAGGGATCCTGGGAGACCCAGTACTTC. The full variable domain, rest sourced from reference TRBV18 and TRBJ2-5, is NAGVMQNPRHLVRRRGQEARLRCSPMKGHSHVYWYRQLPEEGLKFMVYLQKENIIDESGMPKERFSAEFPKEGPSILRIQQVVRGDSAAYFCASSPQGSWETQYFGPGTRLLVL.

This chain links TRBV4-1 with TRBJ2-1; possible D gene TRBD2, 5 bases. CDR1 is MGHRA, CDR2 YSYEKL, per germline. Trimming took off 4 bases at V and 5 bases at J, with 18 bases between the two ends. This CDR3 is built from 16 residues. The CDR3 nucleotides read TGCGCCAGCAGCCCCCGACACGGGAATTATGACAATGAGCAGTTCTTC. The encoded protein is CASSPRHGNYDNEQFF.

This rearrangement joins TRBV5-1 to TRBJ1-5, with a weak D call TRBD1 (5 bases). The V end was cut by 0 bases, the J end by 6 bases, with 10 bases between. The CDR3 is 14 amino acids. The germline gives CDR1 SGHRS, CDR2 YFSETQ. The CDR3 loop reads CASSLASRAQPQHF. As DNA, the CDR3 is TGCGCCAGCAGCTTGGCATCCAGGGCTCAGCCCCAGCATTTT.